This T cell receptor (beta chain) was profiled in a study of STAT5B mutations in CD4+ large granular lymphocyte leukemia. TCRdb's copy holds only in-frame clones and misses some; the assay was immunoSEQ multiplex PCR. The data contain roughly 24,000 clones, about 78% of them singletons. Trimming removed 6 bases from V and 5 bases from J, with 12 bases in between. Germline V lookup: CDR1 MNHNS, CDR2 SASEGT. The CDR3 runs 13 residues. This rearrangement joins TRBV6-1 to TRBJ2-3, with D possibly being TRBD1 or TRBD2 (6 bases each). The source of this sequence is a human donor in good health. The sample consisted of CD4+ T cells from blood buffy coats. The CDR3 DNA reads as TGTGCCAGCAGCCCCGGGGGCCGAGATACGCAGTATTTT. This gives the protein CASSPGGRDTQYF.